Listed below are T cell receptor beta chains from one sample, sequenced in a study of blood T cell repertoires in COVID-19. Repertoires were generated with immunoSEQ multiplex PCR, while TCRdb's copy carries only in-frame clones and drops some. The profile shows over 60,000 clones, around nine tenths of them singletons. Input material: peripheral blood. The receptors stem from a woman aged 60-75 years with acute or convalescent COVID-19. CDR3s include the opening cysteine and the closing phenylalanine or tryptophan. Fields, in order: J gene, CDR3 length, clone size, V gene, D gene, CDR3 protein, CDR3 DNA. The D gene is left open where the match is weak. Expanded clones get a size class; other rows say once, few or many, or leave the size out.

J: TRBJ1-2; length: 13; size: many; V: TRBV7-2; D: NA; CDR3: CASSLPNNYGYTF; DNA: TGTGCCAGCAGCTTACCCAATAACTATGGCTACACCTTC
J: TRBJ2-7; length: 14; size: few; V: TRBV6-5; D: NA; CDR3: CASSYGQAGNEQYF; DNA: TGTGCCAGCAGTTACGGGCAGGCCGGAAACGAGCAGTACTTC
J: TRBJ2-3; length: 16; size: NA; V: TRBV6-4; D: NA; CDR3: CASSDSGYSSTDTQYF; DNA: TGTGCCAGCAGTGACTCGGGCTACTCTAGCACAGATACGCAGTATTTT
J: TRBJ2-4; length: 16; size: NA; V: TRBV2; D: TRBD1; CDR3: CASSEGRTGTKNIQYF; DNA: TGTGCCAGCAGTGAAGGGCGGACAGGGACCAAAAACATTCAGTACTTC
J: TRBJ1-6; length: 18; size: NA; V: TRBV18; D: NA; CDR3: CASSRSAGLSSYNSPLHF; DNA: TGTGCCAGCTCTCGATCGGCGGGTCTGAGCTCCTATAATTCACCCCTCCACTTT
J: TRBJ2-5; length: 15; size: NA; V: TRBV6-1; D: NA; CDR3: CASSEGATFRETQYF; DNA: TGTGCCAGCAGTGAGGGGGCCACATTCCGGGAGACCCAGTACTTC
J: TRBJ1-1; length: 15; size: NA; V: TRBV19; D: TRBD1; CDR3: CASSQRDSVNTEAFF; DNA: TGTGCCAGTAGCCAAAGGGACAGCGTGAACACTGAAGCTTTCTTT
J: TRBJ2-1; length: 13; size: NA; V: TRBV27; D: NA; CDR3: CASSFPSLNEQFF; DNA: TGTGCCAGCAGTTTCCCGAGCCTCAATGAGCAGTTCTTC
J: TRBJ1-6; length: 15; size: NA; V: TRBV6-6; D: NA; CDR3: CASSYRSSYNSPLHF; DNA: TGTGCCAGCAGTTACAGGAGCTCCTATAATTCACCCCTCCACTTT
J: TRBJ2-3; length: 19; size: NA; V: TRBV4-2; D: TRBD2; CDR3: CASSQEASGTPRVTDTQYF; DNA: TGTGCCAGCAGCCAAGAGGCTAGCGGGACCCCGCGGGTTACAGATACGCAGTATTTT
J: TRBJ2-5; length: 18; size: NA; V: TRBV6-2/TRBV6-3; D: NA; CDR3: CASSWYPGGTEDQETQYF; DNA: TGTGCCAGCAGTTGGTATCCCGGGGGAACCGAGGACCAAGAGACCCAGTACTTC
J: TRBJ2-2; length: 15; size: NA; V: TRBV3-1/TRBV3-2; D: TRBD1; CDR3: CASSPWDREAGELFF; DNA: TGTGCCAGCAGTCCCTGGGACAGGGAGGCCGGGGAGCTGTTTTTT
J: TRBJ2-7; length: 14; size: NA; V: TRBV5-1; D: TRBD2; CDR3: CASSPTSGSYEQYF; DNA: TGCGCCAGCAGCCCTACTAGCGGCTCCTACGAGCAGTACTTC
J: TRBJ1-4; length: 16; size: NA; V: TRBV5-1; D: TRBD1; CDR3: CASSFDTGGTNEKLFF; DNA: TGCGCCAGCAGCTTTGATACAGGGGGGACTAATGAAAAACTGTTTTTT
J: TRBJ1-2; length: 17; size: NA; V: TRBV3-1/TRBV3-2; D: NA; CDR3: CASSLRNSEWSNYGYTF; DNA: TGTGCCAGCAGTCTTCGCAACTCCGAGTGGTCTAACTATGGCTACACCTTC
J: TRBJ1-1; length: 14; size: NA; V: TRBV7-8; D: NA; CDR3: CASSRQVLNTEAFF; DNA: TGTGCCAGCAGTCGACAGGTGTTGAACACTGAAGCTTTCTTT
J: TRBJ2-7; length: 12; size: NA; V: TRBV5-8; D: NA; CDR3: CASSLTLDKQYF; DNA: TGTGCCAGCAGCTTGACCCTGGACAAGCAGTACTTC
J: TRBJ2-5; length: 12; size: NA; V: TRBV12-3/TRBV12-4; D: NA; CDR3: CASSYARETQYF; DNA: TGTGCCAGCAGTTATGCTCGGGAGACCCAGTACTTC
J: TRBJ1-2; length: 14; size: few; V: TRBV28; D: TRBD1; CDR3: CASSTSRQGWSYTF; DNA: TGTGCCAGCAGTACATCTCGACAGGGTTGGAGCTACACCTTC
J: TRBJ1-2; length: 14; size: NA; V: TRBV28; D: NA; CDR3: CASSLLQVNYGYTF; DNA: TGTGCCAGCAGTTTATTGCAGGTTAACTATGGCTACACCTTC
J: TRBJ1-2; length: 14; size: NA; V: TRBV5-1; D: TRBD1; CDR3: CASSAGTGGNGYTF; DNA: TGCGCCAGCAGCGCCGGGACAGGGGGCAATGGCTACACCTTC
J: TRBJ2-5; length: 17; size: NA; V: TRBV3-1/TRBV3-2; D: TRBD1; CDR3: CASSQGLVVRGQETQYF; DNA: TGTGCCAGCAGCCAAGGCCTCGTGGTCAGGGGGCAAGAGACCCAGTACTTC
J: TRBJ1-4; length: 14; size: NA; V: TRBV5-1; D: TRBD1; CDR3: CASSLTGAGEKLFF; DNA: TGCGCCAGCAGCCTGACAGGGGCGGGTGAAAAACTGTTTTTT
J: TRBJ2-5; length: 13; size: NA; V: TRBV12-3/TRBV12-4; D: TRBD1; CDR3: CASSRTGEETQYF; DNA: TGTGCCAGCAGTCGGACAGGTGAAGAGACCCAGTACTTC
J: TRBJ1-2; length: 15; size: NA; V: TRBV19; D: NA; CDR3: CASSIDGASNYGYTF; DNA: TGTGCCAGTAGTATAGATGGAGCCAGTAACTATGGCTACACCTTC
J: TRBJ1-2; length: 13; size: once; V: TRBV6-5; D: NA; CDR3: CASRLTGGGGYTF; DNA: TGTGCCAGCAGATTGACGGGGGGAGGAGGCTACACCTTC
J: TRBJ1-5; length: 12; size: NA; V: TRBV6-5; D: NA; CDR3: CASTEFPEAQHF; DNA: TGTGCCAGCACCGAATTTCCGGAGGCCCAGCATTTT
J: TRBJ2-2; length: 13; size: NA; V: TRBV10-1; D: NA; CDR3: CARGLENTGELFF; DNA: TGCGCCAGGGGACTGGAGAACACCGGGGAGCTGTTTTTT
J: TRBJ1-1; length: 12; size: once; V: TRBV6-5; D: NA; CDR3: CATLGGNTEAFF; DNA: TGTGCCACCCTAGGGGGAAACACTGAAGCTTTCTTT
J: TRBJ1-2; length: 14; size: NA; V: TRBV5-1; D: NA; CDR3: CASSPGEEVLRYTF; DNA: TGCGCCAGCAGCCCCGGAGAGGAGGTGCTGCGCTACACCTTC
J: TRBJ1-3; length: 16; size: once; V: TRBV2; D: TRBD1; CDR3: CASSLDRVNSGNTIYF; DNA: TGTGCCAGCAGTTTGGACAGGGTCAACTCTGGAAACACCATATATTTT
J: TRBJ1-1; length: 14; size: NA; V: TRBV6-6; D: NA; CDR3: CASDQPLGGTEAFF; DNA: TGTGCCAGCGATCAGCCCCTTGGCGGGACTGAAGCTTTCTTT
J: TRBJ2-2; length: 13; size: NA; V: TRBV5-1; D: NA; CDR3: CASRAANTGELFF; DNA: TGCGCCAGCAGAGCGGCGAACACCGGGGAGCTGTTTTTT
J: TRBJ2-6; length: 17; size: few; V: TRBV3-1/TRBV3-2; D: NA; CDR3: CASSTQGMSSGANVLTF; DNA: TGTGCCAGCAGCACACAGGGCATGAGCTCTGGGGCCAACGTCCTGACTTTC
J: TRBJ2-5; length: 15; size: NA; V: TRBV6-2/TRBV6-3; D: TRBD2; CDR3: CASSPSGGALKTQYF; DNA: TGTGCCAGCAGCCCTAGCGGGGGGGCCCTGAAGACCCAGTACTTC
J: TRBJ2-3; length: 15; size: NA; V: TRBV24-1; D: TRBD2; CDR3: CATSDGGGGADTQYF; DNA: TGTGCCACCAGTGATGGCGGGGGAGGCGCAGATACGCAGTATTTT
J: TRBJ1-6; length: 14; size: once; V: TRBV7-2; D: TRBD1; CDR3: CASSSGTGLSPLHF; DNA: TGTGCCAGCAGTTCCGGGACAGGGCTTTCACCCCTCCACTTT
J: TRBJ2-5; length: 15; size: NA; V: TRBV18; D: TRBD1; CDR3: CASSQETGGEETQYF; DNA: TGTGCCAGCTCACAAGAAACAGGGGGTGAGGAGACCCAGTACTTC
J: TRBJ2-3; length: 16; size: once; V: TRBV11-3; D: TRBD2; CDR3: CASSSRLAGFTDTQYF; DNA: TGTGCCAGCAGCTCCCGACTAGCGGGGTTCACTGATACGCAGTATTTT
J: TRBJ1-5; length: 14; size: once; V: TRBV2; D: NA; CDR3: CASSEASGVAPQHF; DNA: TGTGCCAGCAGTGAAGCATCAGGTGTTGCGCCCCAGCATTTT
J: TRBJ2-5; length: 10; size: NA; V: TRBV2; D: NA; CDR3: CASSLETQYF; DNA: TGTGCCAGCAGCCTAGAGACCCAGTACTTC
J: TRBJ2-7; length: 14; size: NA; V: TRBV6-1; D: NA; CDR3: CASSDLGRGYEQYF; DNA: TGTGCCAGCAGTGACCTCGGAAGGGGTTACGAGCAGTACTTC
J: TRBJ2-1; length: 18; size: NA; V: TRBV3-1/TRBV3-2; D: TRBD2; CDR3: CASSQSPWASGGAAEQFF; DNA: TGTGCCAGCAGCCAAAGTCCCTGGGCCAGCGGGGGGGCCGCTGAGCAGTTCTTC
J: TRBJ1-6; length: 17; size: few; V: TRBV27; D: TRBD1; CDR3: CASSSRQGTMTGSPLHF; DNA: TGTGCCAGCAGTTCCCGACAGGGGACAATGACTGGTTCACCCCTCCACTTT
J: TRBJ2-7; length: 12; size: NA; V: TRBV12-3/TRBV12-4; D: NA; CDR3: CASSGLTYEQYF; DNA: TGTGCCAGCAGTGGGCTTACCTACGAGCAGTACTTC
J: TRBJ1-1; length: 13; size: NA; V: TRBV11-2; D: NA; CDR3: CASSLEGVTEAFF; DNA: TGTGCCAGCAGCTTAGAAGGGGTCACTGAAGCTTTCTTT
J: TRBJ2-3; length: 12; size: NA; V: TRBV6-5; D: TRBD2; CDR3: CASTSGGDTQYF; DNA: TGTGCCTCCACTAGCGGGGGGGATACGCAGTATTTT
J: TRBJ2-7; length: 10; size: once; V: TRBV29-1; D: TRBD2; CDR3: CSVGGYEQYF; DNA: TGCAGCGTGGGGGGGTACGAGCAGTACTTC